The T cell receptor (beta chain) described here comes from a study of immune heterogeneity within non-small cell lung tumors. The CDR3 covers 15 residues. CDR1 and CDR2 (germline): SGHAT, FQNNGV. V lost 5 bases to trimming and J lost 7 bases; unmatched junction nucleotides: 8. Bulk tumor genomic DNA served as template, at around 600 ng per sample. Surgeons took several biopsies per primary tumor, spaced far apart, during surgery. Untreated, newly diagnosed non-small cell lung cancer patients underwent curative surgery. The TCR beta CDR3 region underwent multiplex PCR amplification with 32 V and 13 J primers. TCRdb reanalysed the multiplex PCR reads using MiXCR and keeps one entry per CDR3 protein. This repertoire shows roughly 4,000 distinct CDR3 sequences, approximately 30% found once; its top ten account for 9% to 15%. By share, this clonotype counts as medium-sized.

This chain links TRBV11-2 with TRBJ2-1; 10 positions agree with TRBD1. Sequencing input: lung tumor tissue. This receptor was taken from a man aged 60 to 75 with non-small cell lung cancer. Here the CDR3 DNA reads TGTGCCAGCAGCACGAGACAGGGGGCAGGGAATGAGCAGTTCTTC. This sequence encodes CASSTRQGAGNEQFF.